The 21 T cell receptor beta chains reported below all come from one sample, sequenced in a study of cytomegalovirus exposure and HLA in healthy donors. It was with 60 Vbeta and 13 Jbeta primers that the PCR ran. Generated by immunoSEQ multiplex PCR, the TCRdb table keeps only in-frame clones and is missing some. The sample yields 65,000 to 95,000 clones, of which the top ten take up approximately 1.4%. Sequencing was done on a sample of PBMCs. The receptors were gathered from a woman aged 60-75 years in good health and CMV-seronegative.

The rearrangement links TRBV9 to TRBJ2-3; 14 nucleotides match TRBD2. The trim removed 3 bases at V and 2 bases at J, leaving 8 bases unmatched. CDR3 length equals 18 residues. Germline V gene sequence: CDR1 SGDLS, CDR2 YYNGEE. The CDR3 reads CASSGGTSGRLATDTQYF. The CDR3 DNA is TGTGCCAGCAGCGGAGGGACTAGCGGGAGACTCGCCACAGATACGCAGTATTTT. The entire variable domain, with the rest obtained from reference TRBV9 and TRBJ2-3, is as follows: DSGVTQTPKHLITATGQRVTLRCSPRSGDLSVYWYQQSLDQGLQFLIQYYNGEERAKGNILERFSAQQFPDLHSELNLSSLELGDSALYFCASSGGTSGRLATDTQYFGPGTRLTVL.

The rearrangement joins TRBV5-1 to TRBJ2-2, with D hard to call. The CDR3 totals 15 residues. Trimming shortened V by 4 bases and J by 1 base, and 11 bases separated the two germline ends. Per germline, CDR1 SGHRS and CDR2 YFSETQ. The CDR3 region has the DNA TGCGCCAGCAGCGGCGGAAATGTGAACACCGGGGAGCTGTTTTTT. The encoded protein is CASSGGNVNTGELFF.

J is TRBJ2-1 and V is TRBV2, with D possibly TRBD2 on 7 matching bases. Between the trimmed V and J ends, which lost 7 bases and 1 base, there was a span of 11 bases. Germline CDR1 and CDR2: SNHLY and FYNNEI. The CDR3 sequence is 14 residues long. The CDR3 DNA reads as TGTGCCAGCAAGAGGGGGGGGTCCTACAATGAGCAGTTCTTC. The encoded protein is CASKRGGSYNEQFF.

The gene calls are TRBV20-1 and TRBJ2-5; D uncertain. Germline-derived CDR1 and CDR2 are DFQATT and SNEGSKA (reference sequence). This CDR3 comprises 9 residues. V was clipped by 6 bases and J by 3 bases, with 2 bases between them. The CDR3 nucleotides are TGCAGTGCCAAAGAGACCCAGTACTTC. Translated: CSAKETQYF.

The chain carries TRBV4-1 and TRBJ1-1; D remains unclear. CDR3 length equals 15 residues. Looked up from germline, CDR1 is MGHRA and CDR2 is YSYEKL. V was clipped by 4 bases and J by 6 bases, with 18 bases between them. CDR3 coding DNA: TGCGCCAGCAGCCTTTACCCTACACGGCGGTCTGAAGCTTTCTTT. As protein: CASSLYPTRRSEAFF.

J is TRBJ1-4 and V is TRBV30, with D uncertain. CDR1 is GTSNPN, CDR2 SVGIG, per germline (reference sequence). The CDR3 totals 16 residues. Trimming left V 6 bases short and J 0 bases short, with 17 bases between. The CDR3 DNA reads TGTGCCTGCCTGGACCGCCAGCGGGCAACTAATGAAAAACTGTTTTTT. This gives the protein CACLDRQRATNEKLFF.

The V call is TRBV10-3, the J call TRBJ1-2, with 12 positions matching TRBD1. The V gene's germline CDR1 is ENHRY and CDR2 SYGVKD. After removal of 4 bases from V and 7 bases from J, the junction contained 7 bases not matched to a gene. CDR3 size: 15 residues. The CDR3 spells CAISGKGQGALGYTF. The CDR3 bases are TGTGCCATCAGTGGCAAGGGACAGGGGGCGCTTGGCTACACCTTC.

The gene calls are TRBV28 and TRBJ2-5, with D possibly matching TRBD2 (6 bases). Trimming left V 2 bases short and J 2 bases short, with 15 bases between. CDR3 length: 16 amino acids. The germline V gene has CDR1 MDHEN and CDR2 SYDVKM. CDR3 bases: TGTGCCAGCAGTTTAGGAGGGCAGGGACCTCAAGAGACCCAGTACTTC. This encodes CASSLGGQGPQETQYF.

The chain links TRBV5-1 to TRBJ2-5; 7 nucleotides align to TRBD1. The J call is in doubt because the DNA end fits TRBJ2-7 better. The CDR3 extends over 14 amino acids. The germline V gene encodes CDR1 SGHRS and CDR2 YFSETQ. CDR3 bases: TGCGCCAGCAGCACGGGACAGATTACCTACGAGCAGTACTTC. This codes for CASSTGQITYEQYF.

The V gene is TRBV27, the J gene TRBJ2-1; the match to TRBD1 covers 7 bases. With V trimmed by 1 base and J by 2 bases, 5 bases remained unmatched. The CDR3 loop spans 16 amino acids. Germline lookup yields CDR1 MNHEY and CDR2 SMNVEV (reference sequence). The CDR3 region has the DNA TGTGCCAGCAGTTTATTTGGGCAGGGGGCCTACAATGAGCAGTTCTTC. This gives the protein CASSLFGQGAYNEQFF.

The CDR3 region is CASSLVGGRVTEAFF. In DNA form, the CDR3 reads TGCGCCAGCAGCTTGGTCGGGGGGCGCGTGACTGAAGCTTTCTTT. The chain is built from TRBV5-1 and TRBJ1-1, with TRBD1 as a possible D gene (6 bases). The CDR3 runs 15 residues. V lost 0 bases to trimming and J lost 5 bases, with 14 bases between them. Germline V CDR1 and CDR2: SGHRS, YFSETQ.

This rearrangement joins TRBV20-1 to TRBJ2-5; D is ambiguous. CDR3 length: 10 amino acids. Germline lookup yields CDR1 DFQATT and CDR2 SNEGSKA (reference sequence). V was trimmed by 3 bases and J by 5 bases, leaving 4 bases between them. The CDR3: CSARQETQYF. DNA of the CDR3: TGCAGTGCTAGGCAGGAGACCCAGTACTTC.

This chain connects TRBV5-1 to TRBJ2-2; unclear D gene. The CDR3 has 15 residues. The V gene lost 4 bases and the J gene lost 0 bases, with 10 bases spanning the gap. Per the germline V gene, CDR1 is SGHRS and CDR2 is YFSETQ. DNA of the CDR3: TGCGCCAGCAGCCTGGGCGGAGCGAACACCGGGGAGCTGTTTTTT. Translation gives CASSLGGANTGELFF.

Comment on this clone: Relative to the germline gene, one junction end is altered; a read error may explain this. The chain has TRBV7-7 and TRBJ2-3; D unclear. In germline, CDR1 is SSHAT, CDR2 FNYEAQ (reference sequence). The CDR3 sequence is 13 residues long. The chain's CDR3 is CASSSGSTDTQYF. Here the CDR3 DNA reads TGTGCTAGCAGCTCAGGAAGCACAGATACGCAGTATTTT.

The rearrangement links TRBV28 to TRBJ1-3, with 9 bases fitting TRBD1. From germline, CDR1 is MDHEN and CDR2 SYDVKM. The CDR3 spans 16 residues. Trimming took 4 bases from V and 5 from J; bases not matched to a gene: 9. The CDR3: CASSSPTGGGRNTIYF. The CDR3, as DNA: TGTGCCAGCAGTTCCCCAACAGGGGGCGGGCGAAACACCATATATTTT. The whole variable domain, filled in from reference TRBV28 and TRBJ1-3, reads DVKVTQSSRYLVKRTGEKVFLECVQDMDHENMFWYRQDPGLGLRLIYFSYDVKMKEKGDIPEGYSVSREKKERFSLILESASTNQTSMYLCASSSPTGGGRNTIYFGEGSWLTVV.

The chain is built from TRBV7-2 and TRBJ2-7, with 11 nucleotides matching TRBD2. The CDR3 has 13 residues. Germline trimming cut 3 bases from V and 5 bases from J; bases unmatched to any gene: 0. Looked up from germline, CDR1 is SGHTA and CDR2 is FQGNSA. For the CDR3, the DNA is TGTGCCAGCAGCTTGGGACTAGCGGACGAGCAGTACTTC. Its protein is CASSLGLADEQYF.

This rearrangement joins TRBV5-1 to TRBJ2-7, with 9 bases identical to TRBD2. V shed 4 bases and J 4 bases; nucleotides not matched to a gene: 9. This CDR3 is built from 15 residues. Germline CDR1 reads SGHRS; CDR2 reads YFSETQ. Here the CDR3 DNA reads TGCGCCAGCAGCGGGGTGGCGGGAGGGCCGTACGAGCAGTACTTC. Its protein is CASSGVAGGPYEQYF.

The V call is TRBV7-9, the J call TRBJ2-2, with TRBD1 identical over 8 bases. V lost 5 bases, J lost 5 bases, and 16 bases stayed unmatched. The CDR3 contains 18 residues. Germline CDR1 SEHNR, CDR2 FQNEAQ (reference sequence). CDR3 sequence: CASSLRPGQAKKTGELFF. The CDR3 DNA reads as TGTGCCAGCAGCCTCCGTCCGGGACAGGCTAAGAAAACCGGGGAGCTGTTTTTT.

The chain employs TRBV4-1 and TRBJ2-1; D gene ambiguous. This CDR3 spans 16 amino acids. V was pared by 1 base and J by 2 bases, with 12 bases between. In germline, CDR1 is MGHRA, CDR2 YSYEKL. The CDR3, as DNA: TGCGCCAGCAGCCAAGTTTTAAGCTCCACCTACAATGAGCAGTTCTTC. This codes for CASSQVLSSTYNEQFF.

The V gene is TRBV5-8, the J gene TRBJ2-1, with D possibly TRBD2 on 5 matching bases. Germline assignment: CDR1 SGHTS and CDR2 YDEGEE. This CDR3 spans 15 amino acids. V was clipped by 4 bases and J by 4 bases, with 15 bases between them. The CDR3 bases are TGTGCCAGCAGCCCCTGGGGAAGCGGATACAATGAGCAGTTCTTC. Amino acids: CASSPWGSGYNEQFF. Combining the CDR3 with reference TRBV5-8 and TRBJ2-1 gives the whole variable domain EAGVTQSPTHLIKTRGQQATLRCSPISGHTSVYWYQQALGLGLQFLLWYDEGEERNRGNFPPRFSGRQFPNYSSELNVNALELEDSALYLCASSPWGSGYNEQFFGPGTRLTVL.

The chain employs TRBV28 and TRBJ2-7, with 12 positions matching TRBD1. Per the germline V gene, CDR1 is MDHEN and CDR2 is SYDVKM. This CDR3 comprises 15 residues. J lost 1 base, V lost 6 bases, and 4 bases had no gene match. The CDR3 sequence: CASRLGQGASYEQYF. As DNA, the CDR3 is TGTGCCAGCAGACTGGGACAGGGGGCTTCCTACGAGCAGTACTTC.